This T cell receptor beta chain was profiled in a study of CD4 T cells in relation to SARS-CoV-2 and coronaviruses. This CDR3 spans 14 amino acids. Germline CDR1 is MDHEN and CDR2 is SYDVKM. V lost 11 bases, J lost 4 bases, and 15 bases lay in between. CD4+ T cells from unexposed donors were obtained before the COVID-19 pandemic (2011-2018). After more than eight days of culture, CD4+ T cells were isolated. As cell numbers allowed, unexposed-donor CD4+ T cells faced SARS-CoV-2 S/N and four cold-coronavirus spikes. Cultures held about 2 million PBMCs per well with 8.5 to 10 IU/ml IL-2. Comment on this clone: Its antigen is undetermined.

Findings of the study overall: Compared with monoreactive clones, crossreactive clones showed significantly weaker SARS-CoV-2 expansion.

Clones were read by immunoSEQ multiplex PCR, and TCRdb kept only the in-frame ones, dropping some. The sample consists of some 21,000 clones, 70% to 75% of them appearing once. This clonotype was sampled from a human donor in good health. The chain links TRBV28 to TRBJ2-6; D could derive from TRBD1 or TRBD2 (6 bases each). The sample was CD4+ T cells from PBMCs, cultured in vitro. CDR3 sequence (DNA): TGTGCCTCGGGGGCGCGGTCAGGGGCCAACGTCCTGACTTTC. Protein product: CASGARSGANVLTF.